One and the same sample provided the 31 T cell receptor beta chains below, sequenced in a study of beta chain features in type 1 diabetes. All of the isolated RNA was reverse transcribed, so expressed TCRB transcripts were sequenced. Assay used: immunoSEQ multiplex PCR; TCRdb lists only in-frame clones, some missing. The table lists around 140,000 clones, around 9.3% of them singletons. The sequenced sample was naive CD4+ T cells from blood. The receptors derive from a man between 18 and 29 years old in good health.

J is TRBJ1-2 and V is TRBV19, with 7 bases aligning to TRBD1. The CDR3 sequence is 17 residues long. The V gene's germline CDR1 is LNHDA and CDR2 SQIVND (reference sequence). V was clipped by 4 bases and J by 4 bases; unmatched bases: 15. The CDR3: CASSNQRTGTSTYGYTF. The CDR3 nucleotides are TGTGCCAGTAGTAACCAACGGACAGGAACCTCCACCTATGGCTACACCTTC.

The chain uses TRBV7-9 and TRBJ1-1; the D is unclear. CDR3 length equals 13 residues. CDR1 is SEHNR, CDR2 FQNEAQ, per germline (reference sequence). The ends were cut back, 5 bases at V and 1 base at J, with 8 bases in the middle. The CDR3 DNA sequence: TGTGCCAGCAGCGGTTTCGGGAACACTGAAGCTTTCTTT. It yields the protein CASSGFGNTEAFF.

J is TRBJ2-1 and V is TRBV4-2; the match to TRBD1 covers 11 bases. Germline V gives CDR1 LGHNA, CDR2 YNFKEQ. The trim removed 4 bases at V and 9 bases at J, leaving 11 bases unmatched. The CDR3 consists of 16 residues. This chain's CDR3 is CASSRKPGQGEGEQFF. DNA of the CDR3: TGTGCCAGCAGCCGAAAGCCGGGACAGGGGGAGGGTGAGCAGTTCTTC.

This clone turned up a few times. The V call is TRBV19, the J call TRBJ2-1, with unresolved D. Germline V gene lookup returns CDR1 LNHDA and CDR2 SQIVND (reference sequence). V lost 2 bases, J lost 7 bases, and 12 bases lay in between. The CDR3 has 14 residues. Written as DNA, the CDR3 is TGTGCCAGTAGTATACATCAAACGCGGAATGAGCAGTTCTTC. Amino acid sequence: CASSIHQTRNEQFF.

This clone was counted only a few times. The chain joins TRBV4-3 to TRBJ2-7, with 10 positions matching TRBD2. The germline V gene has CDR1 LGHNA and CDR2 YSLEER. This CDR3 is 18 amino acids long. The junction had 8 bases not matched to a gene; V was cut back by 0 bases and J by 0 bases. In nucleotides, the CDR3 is TGCGCCAGCAGCCAAGATAGGGCTAGCGGGGGTTACTCCTACGAGCAGTACTTC. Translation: CASSQDRASGGYSYEQYF.

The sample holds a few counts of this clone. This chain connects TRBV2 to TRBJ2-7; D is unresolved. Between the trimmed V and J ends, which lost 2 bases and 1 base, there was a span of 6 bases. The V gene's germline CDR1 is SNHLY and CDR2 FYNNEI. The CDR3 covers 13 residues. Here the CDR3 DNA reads TGTGCCAGCAGTGAAATATCTTCCTACGAGCAGTACTTC. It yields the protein CASSEISSYEQYF.

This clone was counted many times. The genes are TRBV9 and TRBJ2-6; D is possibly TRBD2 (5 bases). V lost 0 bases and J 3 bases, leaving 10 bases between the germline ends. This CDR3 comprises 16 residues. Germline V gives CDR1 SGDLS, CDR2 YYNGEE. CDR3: CASSVDEGSGANVLTF. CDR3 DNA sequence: TGTGCCAGCAGCGTAGATGAGGGCAGTGGGGCCAACGTCCTGACTTTC.

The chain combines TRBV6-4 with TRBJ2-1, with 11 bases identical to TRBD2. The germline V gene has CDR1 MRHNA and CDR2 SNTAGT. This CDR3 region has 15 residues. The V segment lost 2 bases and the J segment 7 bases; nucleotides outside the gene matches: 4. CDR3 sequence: CASSDLSGGANEQFF. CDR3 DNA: TGTGCCAGCAGTGACCTTAGCGGGGGGGCAAATGAGCAGTTCTTC.

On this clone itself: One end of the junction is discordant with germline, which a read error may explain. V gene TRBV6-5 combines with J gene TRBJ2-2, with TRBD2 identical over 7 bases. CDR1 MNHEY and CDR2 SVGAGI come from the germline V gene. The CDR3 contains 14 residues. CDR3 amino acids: CASRYWGGTGELFF. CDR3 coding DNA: TGTGCCAGCAGATACTGGGGGGGGACCGGGGAGCTGTTTTTT.

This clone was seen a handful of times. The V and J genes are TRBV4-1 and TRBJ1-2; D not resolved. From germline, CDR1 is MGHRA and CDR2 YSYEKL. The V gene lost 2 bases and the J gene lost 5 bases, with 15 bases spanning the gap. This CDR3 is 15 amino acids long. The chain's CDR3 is CASSQFIRDSYGYTF. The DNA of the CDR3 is TGCGCCAGCAGCCAATTTATCCGGGATTCTTATGGCTACACCTTC.

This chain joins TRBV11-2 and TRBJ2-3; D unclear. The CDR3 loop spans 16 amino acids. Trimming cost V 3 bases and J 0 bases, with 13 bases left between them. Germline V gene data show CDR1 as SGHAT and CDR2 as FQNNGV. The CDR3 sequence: CASSFAAGTSTDTQYF. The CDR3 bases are TGTGCCAGCAGCTTCGCGGCCGGAACTAGCACAGATACGCAGTATTTT.

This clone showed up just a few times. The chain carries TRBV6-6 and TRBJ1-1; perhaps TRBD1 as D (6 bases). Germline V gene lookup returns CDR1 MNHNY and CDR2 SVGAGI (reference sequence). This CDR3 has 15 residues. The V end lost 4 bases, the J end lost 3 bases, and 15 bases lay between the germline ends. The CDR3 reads CASSFPDRSYTEAFF. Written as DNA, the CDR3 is TGTGCCAGCAGTTTTCCAGACAGGAGTTACACTGAAGCTTTCTTT.

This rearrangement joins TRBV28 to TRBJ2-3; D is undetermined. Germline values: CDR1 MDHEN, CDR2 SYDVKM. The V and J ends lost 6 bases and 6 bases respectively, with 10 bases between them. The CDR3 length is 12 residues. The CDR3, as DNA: TGTGCCAGCAGCCCCACCTATGATACGCAGTATTTT. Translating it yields CASSPTYDTQYF.

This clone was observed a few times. The CDR3 protein is CASSLTKGQTQYF. In DNA, the CDR3 is TGTGCCAGCAGCTTAACGAAGGGACAGACGCAGTATTTT. The chain uses TRBV7-3 and TRBJ2-3, with 7 nucleotides matching TRBD1. The germline V gene has CDR1 SGHTA and CDR2 FQGTGA. The CDR3 is 13 residues long. The V gene end was trimmed by 0 bases and the J gene end by 9 bases; junction bases not matched to a gene: 3.

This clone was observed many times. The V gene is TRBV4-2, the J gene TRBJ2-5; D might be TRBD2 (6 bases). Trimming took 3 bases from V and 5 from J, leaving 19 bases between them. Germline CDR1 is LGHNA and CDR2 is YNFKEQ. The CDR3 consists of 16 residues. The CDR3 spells CASSHGTGGRGETQYF. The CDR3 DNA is TGTGCCAGCAGCCACGGAACCGGGGGACGCGGGGAGACCCAGTACTTC.

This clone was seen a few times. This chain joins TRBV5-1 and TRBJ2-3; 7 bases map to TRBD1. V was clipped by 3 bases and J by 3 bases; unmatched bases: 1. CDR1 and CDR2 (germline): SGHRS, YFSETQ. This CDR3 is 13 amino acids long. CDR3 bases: TGCGCCAGCAGCTGGGGACAGACAGATACGCAGTATTTT. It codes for CASSWGQTDTQYF. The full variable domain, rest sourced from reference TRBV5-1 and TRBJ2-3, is KAGVTQTPRYLIKTRGQQVTLSCSPISGHRSVSWYQQTPGQGLQFLFEYFSETQRNKGNFPGRFSGRQFSNSRSEMNVSTLELGDSALYLCASSWGQTDTQYFGPGTRLTVL.

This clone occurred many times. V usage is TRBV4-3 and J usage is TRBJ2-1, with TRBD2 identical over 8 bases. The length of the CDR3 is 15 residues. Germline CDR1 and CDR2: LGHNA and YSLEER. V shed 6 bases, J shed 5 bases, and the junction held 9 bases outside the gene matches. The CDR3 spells CASRRGRGANNEQFF. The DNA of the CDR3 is TGCGCCAGCAGAAGAGGGCGGGGGGCCAACAATGAGCAGTTCTTC.

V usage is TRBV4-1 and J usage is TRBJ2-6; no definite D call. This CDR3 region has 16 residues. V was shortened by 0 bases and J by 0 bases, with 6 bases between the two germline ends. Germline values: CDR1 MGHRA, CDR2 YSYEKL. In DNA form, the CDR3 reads TGCGCCAGCAGCCAAGATTCGTTCTCTGGGGCCAACGTCCTGACTTTC. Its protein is CASSQDSFSGANVLTF.

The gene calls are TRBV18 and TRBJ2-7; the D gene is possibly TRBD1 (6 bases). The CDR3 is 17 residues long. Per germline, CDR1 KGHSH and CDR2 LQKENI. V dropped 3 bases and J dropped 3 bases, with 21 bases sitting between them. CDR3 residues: CASSPEEGQRRLYEQYF. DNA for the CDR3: TGTGCCAGCTCACCCGAAGAAGGACAGCGCCGCCTCTACGAGCAGTACTTC.

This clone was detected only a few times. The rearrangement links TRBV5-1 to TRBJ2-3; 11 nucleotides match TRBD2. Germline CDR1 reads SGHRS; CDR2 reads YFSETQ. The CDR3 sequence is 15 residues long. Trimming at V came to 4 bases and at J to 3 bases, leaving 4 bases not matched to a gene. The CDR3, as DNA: TGCGCCAGCAGCACCGGGACTAGCGGAACAGATACGCAGTATTTT. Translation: CASSTGTSGTDTQYF.

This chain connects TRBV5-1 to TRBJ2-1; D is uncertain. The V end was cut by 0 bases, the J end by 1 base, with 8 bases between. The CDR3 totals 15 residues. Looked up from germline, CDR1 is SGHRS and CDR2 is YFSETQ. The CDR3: CASSLGDSSYNEQFF. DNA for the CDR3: TGCGCCAGCAGCTTGGGTGACTCGTCCTACAATGAGCAGTTCTTC.

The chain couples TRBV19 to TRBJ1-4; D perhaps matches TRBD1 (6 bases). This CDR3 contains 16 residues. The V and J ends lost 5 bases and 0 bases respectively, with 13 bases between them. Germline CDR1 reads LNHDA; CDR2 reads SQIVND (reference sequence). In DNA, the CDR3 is TGTGCCAGTAGTCCGATACAGGGCTCAACTAATGAAAAACTGTTTTTT. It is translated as CASSPIQGSTNEKLFF. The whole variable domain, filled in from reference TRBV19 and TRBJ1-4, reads DGGITQSPKYLFRKEGQNVTLSCEQNLNHDAMYWYRQDPGQGLRLIYYSQIVNDFQKGDIAEGYSVSREKKESFPLTVTSAQKNPTAFYLCASSPIQGSTNEKLFFGSGTQLSVL.

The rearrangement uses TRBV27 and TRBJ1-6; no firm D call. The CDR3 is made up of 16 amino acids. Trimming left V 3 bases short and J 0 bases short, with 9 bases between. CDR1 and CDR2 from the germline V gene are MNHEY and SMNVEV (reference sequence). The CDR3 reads CASSLSPSSYNSPLHF. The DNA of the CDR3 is TGTGCCAGCAGTTTGAGCCCGAGCTCCTATAATTCACCCCTCCACTTT.

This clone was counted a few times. This chain's CDR3 is CASRPGTSGVHEQFF. CDR3 sequence (DNA): TGTGCCAGCAGACCCGGGACTAGCGGGGTCCATGAGCAGTTCTTC. The rearrangement joins TRBV6-5 to TRBJ2-1; 13 nucleotides line up with TRBD2. Germline V gives CDR1 MNHEY, CDR2 SVGAGI. This CDR3 has 15 amino acids. Losses at the gene ends were 6 bases for V and 8 bases for J; bases not matched to a gene: 7.

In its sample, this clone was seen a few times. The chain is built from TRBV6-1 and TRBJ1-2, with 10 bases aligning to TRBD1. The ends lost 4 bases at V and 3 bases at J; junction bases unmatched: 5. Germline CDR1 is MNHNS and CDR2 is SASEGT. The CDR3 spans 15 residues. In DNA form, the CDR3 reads TGTGCCAGCAGTGTCGGGACAGGGGCCGACTATGGCTACACCTTC. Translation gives CASSVGTGADYGYTF.

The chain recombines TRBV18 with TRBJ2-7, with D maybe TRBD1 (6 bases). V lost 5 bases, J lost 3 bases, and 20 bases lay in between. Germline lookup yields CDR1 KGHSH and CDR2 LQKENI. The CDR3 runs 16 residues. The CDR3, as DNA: TGTGCCAGCTCAAGTAGACGGTCAGGGGAATACTACGAGCAGTACTTC. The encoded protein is CASSSRRSGEYYEQYF.

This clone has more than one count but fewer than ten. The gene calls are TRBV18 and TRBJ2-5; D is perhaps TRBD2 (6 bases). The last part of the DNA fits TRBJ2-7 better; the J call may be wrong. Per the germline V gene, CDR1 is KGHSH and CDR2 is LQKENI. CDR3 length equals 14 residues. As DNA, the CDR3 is TGTGCCAGCTCAAGCGGGCCTTGGCCCAACGAGCAGTACTTC. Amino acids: CASSSGPWPNEQYF.

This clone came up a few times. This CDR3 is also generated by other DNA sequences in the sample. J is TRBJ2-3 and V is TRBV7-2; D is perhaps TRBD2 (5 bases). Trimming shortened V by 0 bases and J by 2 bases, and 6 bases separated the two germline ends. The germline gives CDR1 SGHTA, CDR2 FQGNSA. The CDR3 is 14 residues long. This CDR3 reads CASSLAGATDTQYF. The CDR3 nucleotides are TGTGCCAGCAGCTTAGCGGGAGCCACAGATACGCAGTATTTT.

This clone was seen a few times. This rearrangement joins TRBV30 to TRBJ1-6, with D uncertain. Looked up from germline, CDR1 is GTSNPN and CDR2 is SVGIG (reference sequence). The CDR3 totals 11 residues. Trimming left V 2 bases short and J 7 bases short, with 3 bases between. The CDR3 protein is CAWSLNSPLHF. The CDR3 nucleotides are TGTGCCTGGAGTCTGAATTCACCCCTCCACTTT.

CDR3 nucleotide sequence: TGTGCCAGCTCATCATTTCGTTCAACGGGGGTCACCCAAGAGACCCAGTACTTC. Its protein is CASSSFRSTGVTQETQYF. The chain combines TRBV18 with TRBJ2-5; maybe TRBD2 (6 bases). Germline V gene sequence: CDR1 KGHSH, CDR2 LQKENI. V lost 5 bases and J 1 base, leaving 23 bases between the germline ends. The CDR3 has 18 amino acids.

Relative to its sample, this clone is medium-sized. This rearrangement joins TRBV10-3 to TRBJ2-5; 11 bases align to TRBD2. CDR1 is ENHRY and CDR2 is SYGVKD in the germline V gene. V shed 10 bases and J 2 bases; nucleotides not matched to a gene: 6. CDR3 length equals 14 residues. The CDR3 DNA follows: TGTGCCACAGCCACTAGCGGGGGACAAGAGACCCAGTACTTC. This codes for CATATSGGQETQYF.